These 26 T cell receptor beta chains originate from one sample sequenced in a study of T cells in Graves' hyperthyroidism and ophthalmopathy. RNA transcripts served as the template for amplifying TCR beta CDR3 regions. A first-round RT-PCR of the TCR CDR3 used the HTBI primer set. MiXCR, run by TCRdb on the multiplex PCR reads, gives a single entry per CDR3 protein. The sample includes hundreds of thousands of distinct CDR3 sequences, approximately 44% of them seen just once. The sequencing sample was made of peripheral blood or thyroid tissue (not recorded which). The origin of the receptors is a woman aged 18-35 years with Graves' hyperthyroidism.

At least ten counts were recorded for this clonotype. The chain couples TRBV2 to TRBJ2-5; D remains unclear. V lost 5 bases to trimming and J lost 5 bases, with 9 bases between them. This CDR3 comprises 12 residues. Looked up from germline, CDR1 is SNHLY and CDR2 is FYNNEI. The chain's CDR3 is CASSHPGETQYF. CDR3 nucleotides: TGTGCCAGCAGTCACCCCGGGGAGACCCAGTACTTC.

The chain uses TRBV10-3 and TRBJ1-2; D is unclear. Germline CDR1 ENHRY, CDR2 SYGVKD. The CDR3 is 16 amino acids. V was clipped by 0 bases and J by 4 bases, with 15 bases between them. As DNA, the CDR3 is TGTGCCATCAGTGAGTCGATACGGGAGTCTGGCTATGGCTACACCTTC. Protein product: CAISESIRESGYGYTF.

This clonotype was detected ten times or more. V is TRBV2 and J is TRBJ1-1; tentative D call: TRBD1 (5 bases). Germline lookup yields CDR1 SNHLY and CDR2 FYNNEI. This CDR3 has 14 residues. The V gene lost 3 bases and the J gene lost 5 bases, with 13 bases spanning the gap. The CDR3: CASSDGIGATEAFF. Written as DNA, the CDR3 is TGTGCCAGCAGTGACGGGATTGGGGCGACTGAAGCTTTCTTT.

This chain connects TRBV7-9 to TRBJ1-1; D perhaps matches TRBD1 (6 bases). The germline gives CDR1 SEHNR, CDR2 FQNEAQ (reference sequence). The CDR3 sequence is 13 residues long. V was clipped by 3 bases and J by 10 bases, with 15 bases between them. CDR3 region: CASSLGTPRGAFF. The DNA of the CDR3 is TGTGCCAGCAGCTTGGGGACACCCCGGGGAGCTTTCTTT.

The chain recombines TRBV5-6 with TRBJ1-2; tentative D call: TRBD1 (6 bases). Deletions cut 4 bases from V and 4 bases from J, with 14 bases between. The CDR3 covers 14 residues. Germline lookup yields CDR1 SGHDT and CDR2 YYEEEE. CDR3 protein: CASSRIRTAYGYTF. In nucleotides, the CDR3 is TGTGCCAGCAGCAGAATCCGGACAGCCTATGGCTACACCTTC.

This clonotype was recorded only once. The chain recombines TRBV2 with TRBJ1-4; 7 nucleotides align to TRBD1. The CDR3 spans 13 residues. With 8 bases clipped from V and 6 bases from J, the junction kept 6 bases outside the gene matches. In germline, CDR1 is SNHLY, CDR2 FYNNEI. In DNA, the CDR3 is TGTGCCAGCGTGAGAGGGACAGATGAAAAACTGTTTTTT. This gives the protein CASVRGTDEKLFF.

This sequence joins TRBV19 and TRBJ1-2; D not certain. This CDR3 is 12 amino acids long. The germline CDR1 and CDR2 sequences are LNHDA and SQIVND (reference sequence). V gave up 10 bases and J gave up 0 bases, with 9 bases separating them. The CDR3, as DNA: TGTGCCACCAGGACCGCTAACTATGGCTACACCTTC. Translated, it gives CATRTANYGYTF. Combining the CDR3 with reference TRBV19 and TRBJ1-2 gives the whole variable domain DGGITQSPKYLFRKEGQNVTLSCEQNLNHDAMYWYRQDPGQGLRLIYYSQIVNDFQKGDIAEGYSVSREKKESFPLTVTSAQKNPTAFYLCATRTANYGYTFGSGTRLTVV.

This clonotype was detected a few times. The chain uses TRBV7-9 and TRBJ2-5; 10 bases are a match to TRBD2. The CDR3 has 14 residues. CDR1 is SEHNR and CDR2 is FQNEAQ in the germline V gene (reference sequence). V dropped 4 bases and J dropped 3; count of bases not matched to a gene: 2. Written as DNA, the CDR3 is TGTGCCAGCAGCTATAGCGGGAGGAAAGAGACCCAGTACTTC. Translation: CASSYSGRKETQYF. Full variable domain (outside the CDR3, taken from reference TRBV7-9 and TRBJ2-5): DTGVSQNPRHKITKRGQNVTFRCDPISEHNRLYWYRQTLGQGPEFLTYFQNEAQLEKSRLLSDRFSAERPKGSFSTLEIQRTEQGDSAMYLCASSYSGRKETQYFGPGTRLLVL.

Concerning this clonotype: Germline and junction disagree at one end, which may indicate a read error. The chain is built from TRBV20-1 and TRBJ2-1; 8 nucleotides agree with TRBD1. The CDR3 is 14 residues long. Germline V lookup: CDR1 DFQATT, CDR2 SNEGSKA (reference sequence). Here the CDR3 DNA reads TGCAGTGCTAGCCGGGACAGGCGATACAATGAGCATTTCTTC. Residues: CSASRDRRYNEHFF.

V gene TRBV29-1 combines with J gene TRBJ2-4; D unresolved. This CDR3 comprises 12 residues. The ends were cut back, 3 bases at V and 6 bases at J, with 9 bases in the middle. The germline gives CDR1 SQVTM, CDR2 ANQGSEA. The CDR3 region has the DNA TGCAGCGTTGACGTGGAGAGAAACATTCAGTACTTC. Protein product: CSVDVERNIQYF.

The genes are TRBV29-1 and TRBJ2-7, with TRBD2 matching 7 bases. This CDR3 comprises 14 residues. Germline-derived CDR1 and CDR2 are SQVTM and ANQGSEA. V shed 5 bases, J shed 6 bases, and the junction held 13 bases outside the gene matches. DNA of the CDR3: TGCAGCGTTTCTAATAGGCGGGAGATGAGCGAGCAGTACTTC. Its protein is CSVSNRREMSEQYF.

Of note for this clonotype: This clone may be a read error of a much larger clone one base away. The J gene is TRBJ1-4, the V gene TRBV7-8; D is uncertain. The CDR3 covers 13 residues. The V gene's germline CDR1 is SGHVS and CDR2 FQNEAQ. The CDR3 DNA reads TGTGCCAGCAGCCAGCCGATTAATGGAAAACTGTTTTTT. Its translation is CASSQPINGKLFF. The variable domain in full, with the rest retrieved from reference TRBV7-8 and TRBJ1-4, is GAGVSQSPRYKVAKRGQDVALRCDPISGHVSLFWYQQALGQGPEFLTYFQNEAQLDKSGLPSDRFFAERPEGSVSTLKIQRTQQEDSAVYLCASSQPINGKLFFGSGTQLSVL.

V is TRBV2 and J is TRBJ1-5, with TRBD1 identical over 8 bases. V gave up 5 bases and J gave up 13 bases; unmatched junction bases: 7. This CDR3 comprises 12 residues. Per germline, CDR1 SNHLY and CDR2 FYNNEI. Here the CDR3 DNA reads TGTGCCAGCAGTCGACAGGGGAGGGCTCAGCATTTT. Amino acids: CASSRQGRAQHF.

Points on this clonotype: Because it lacks the conserved phenylalanine or tryptophan at the end, this CDR3 is likely a read error. It is unclear where the CDR3 begins or ends on the DNA, so no DNA is shown, and the CDR3 is as TCRdb lists it. This rearrangement joins TRBV7-2 to TRBJ2-7. CDR1 and CDR2 (germline): SGHTA, FQGNSA. The CDR3 spans 8 amino acids, including both terminal residues. The CDR3 region is CASSLGVL.

The table lists this clonotype with a count of one. The V and J genes are TRBV11-2 and TRBJ2-5; 13 bases agree with TRBD2. This CDR3 has 17 residues. Looked up from germline, CDR1 is SGHAT and CDR2 is FQNNGV. The V segment lost 6 bases and the J segment 2 bases; nucleotides outside the gene matches: 9. CDR3 residues: CASSWQRLAGGQETQYF. The CDR3 coding sequence is TGTGCCAGCAGTTGGCAGAGACTAGCGGGAGGTCAAGAGACCCAGTACTTC.

The J gene is TRBJ1-5, the V gene TRBV20-1, with D possibly TRBD1 on 6 matching bases. The V end lost 6 bases, the J end lost 7 bases, and 19 bases lay between the germline ends. Looked up from germline, CDR1 is DFQATT and CDR2 is SNEGSKA (reference sequence). The CDR3 is 14 residues long. The DNA of the CDR3 is TGCAGTGCCTGGGGGGGGGCCGTCGGGCAGCCCCAGCATTTT. Its translation is CSAWGGAVGQPQHF.

This clonotype was observed a few times. The J gene is TRBJ1-1, the V gene TRBV7-2; D uncertain. The CDR3 totals 13 residues. Germline V gene sequence: CDR1 SGHTA, CDR2 FQGNSA. V shed 5 bases and J shed 3 bases, with 10 bases lying between them. The CDR3 region has the DNA TGTGCCAGCAGCGCGATATCGGACACTGAAGCTTTCTTT. It encodes CASSAISDTEAFF. The full variable domain, completed using reference TRBV7-2 and TRBJ1-1, is GAGVSQSPSNKVTEKGKDVELRCDPISGHTALYWYRQSLGQGLEFLIYFQGNSAPDKSGLPSDRFSAERTGGSVSTLTIQRTQQEDSAVYLCASSAISDTEAFFGQGTRLTVV.

The V call is TRBV10-3, the J call TRBJ1-1; D perhaps matches TRBD1 (5 bases). The V end was cut by 5 bases, the J end by 0 bases, with 10 bases between. This CDR3 is 14 amino acids long. CDR1 and CDR2 (germline): ENHRY, SYGVKD. In nucleotides, the CDR3 is TGTGCCATCAGTACGGGACGGGTGAACACTGAAGCTTTCTTT. The encoded protein is CAISTGRVNTEAFF.

This clonotype has only a few counts. The J gene is TRBJ1-4, the V gene TRBV2; D unresolved. Germline V CDR1 and CDR2: SNHLY, FYNNEI. V was clipped by 7 bases and J by 0 bases, with 15 bases between them. This CDR3 has 16 amino acids. The CDR3 region is CASKYNSFATNEKLFF. The CDR3, as DNA: TGTGCCAGCAAATACAACTCGTTCGCAACTAATGAAAAACTGTTTTTT.

The V gene is TRBV5-5, the J gene TRBJ1-1; D ambiguous. Germline V gene sequence: CDR1 SGHKS, CDR2 YYEKEE (reference sequence). V lost 0 bases to trimming and J lost 6 bases, with 9 bases between them. The CDR3 is 13 residues long. In DNA, the CDR3 is TGTGCCAGCAGCTTGGGGTGGGCTGCTGAAGCTTTCTTT. It encodes CASSLGWAAEAFF.

CDR3 sequence: CASSQELSPINEKLFF. CDR3 DNA sequence: TGCGCCAGCAGCCAAGAATTGTCACCGATTAATGAAAAACTGTTTTTT. The chain couples TRBV4-1 to TRBJ1-4; D not resolved. Deletions cut 0 bases from V and 4 bases from J, with 12 bases between. Germline V gives CDR1 MGHRA, CDR2 YSYEKL. There are 16 residues in the CDR3.

The gene calls are TRBV7-9 and TRBJ2-5; TRBD2 matches at 7 bases. This CDR3 is 18 amino acids long. V lost 5 bases and J lost 6; bases outside the gene matches: 21. Germline-derived CDR1 and CDR2 are SEHNR and FQNEAQ (reference sequence). The CDR3 sequence is CASSVSPNMGLPGKTQYF. In DNA form, the CDR3 reads TGTGCCAGCAGCGTTTCCCCTAACATGGGACTACCCGGGAAGACCCAGTACTTC.

This rearrangement joins TRBV7-8 to TRBJ2-5, with TRBD2 identical over 14 bases. The CDR3 length is 15 residues. Germline-derived CDR1 and CDR2 are SGHVS and FQNEAQ. V trimming: 8 bases; J trimming: 5 bases; junction bases outside the gene matches: 7. The CDR3 loop is CASAGTSGREETQYF. The CDR3 region has the DNA TGTGCCAGCGCCGGGACTAGCGGGAGAGAGGAGACCCAGTACTTC. Supplemented by reference TRBV7-8 and TRBJ2-5, the full variable domain reads GAGVSQSPRYKVAKRGQDVALRCDPISGHVSLFWYQQALGQGPEFLTYFQNEAQLDKSGLPSDRFFAERPEGSVSTLKIQRTQQEDSAVYLCASAGTSGREETQYFGPGTRLLVL.

V is TRBV29-1 and J is TRBJ1-2; unclear D gene. CDR1 is SQVTM and CDR2 is ANQGSEA in the germline V gene. The CDR3 has 12 amino acids. V dropped 8 bases and J dropped 2 bases, with 12 bases sitting between them. The DNA for the CDR3 is TGCAGCAGGCGAGCAGAGAACTATGGCTACACCTTC. Translated: CSRRAENYGYTF. Full variable domain (outside the CDR3, taken from reference TRBV29-1 and TRBJ1-2): SAVISQKPSRDICQRGTSLTIQCQVDSQVTMMFWYRQQPGQSLTLIATANQGSEATYESGFVIDKFPISRPNLTFSTLTVSNMSPEDSSIYLCSRRAENYGYTFGSGTRLTVV.

This clonotype was seen many times. The CDR3 DNA sequence: TGCAGCGTTGCAGGGGGACGGGGCGAGCAGTACTTC. Translation gives CSVAGGRGEQYF. The genes are TRBV29-1 and TRBJ2-7; 7 positions match TRBD1. Germline CDR1 is SQVTM and CDR2 is ANQGSEA. The CDR3 has 12 residues. Germline trimming cut 4 bases from V and 6 bases from J; bases unmatched to any gene: 6.

The chain employs TRBV6-6 and TRBJ2-7, with 8 positions matching TRBD1. The CDR3 contains 13 residues. The J segment lost 5 bases and the V segment lost 7 bases, leaving 7 bases of the junction unmatched. The germline V gene has CDR1 MNHNY and CDR2 SVGAGI (reference sequence). CDR3: CASTGQGENEQYF. CDR3 bases: TGTGCCAGCACCGGACAGGGAGAAAACGAGCAGTACTTC.